The rows below give T cell receptor beta chains drawn from one sample of a study of blood T cell repertoires in COVID-19. The assay was immunoSEQ multiplex PCR, and TCRdb's table has in-frame clones only and misses some. The data show around 200,000 clones, over 75% seen once. Sequences were obtained from peripheral blood. These receptors were obtained from a man aged 50 or older who had recovered from COVID-19. The CDR3 runs from the conserved cysteine through the conserved F or W. A D gene is named only where the DNA matches it firmly. Clone size is stated in some rows and not others, as once, few, many or a class when expanded.

CDR3aa,CDR3nt,v_gene,j_gene,abundance,d_gene
CAWSGLTGGRNIQYF,TGTGCCTGGAGCGGCCTAACAGGGGGCAGGAACATTCAGTACTTC,TRBV30,TRBJ2-4,NA,TRBD1
CAISELNEQFF,TGTGCCATCAGTGAGTTAAATGAGCAGTTCTTC,TRBV10-3,TRBJ2-1,once,NA
CASSQDSSTRETQYF,TGTGCCAGCAGCCAAGATTCATCGACACGGGAGACCCAGTACTTC,TRBV3-1/TRBV3-2,TRBJ2-5,NA,NA
CASTLRPHNPDTQYF,TGTGCCAGCACCCTCCGCCCCCACAATCCAGATACGCAGTATTTT,TRBV28,TRBJ2-3,few,NA
CASSLADAEQYF,TGTGCCAGCAGCCTAGCGGACGCGGAGCAGTACTTC,TRBV6-5,TRBJ2-7,once,TRBD2
CASSPGQGTVSGANVLTF,TGTGCCAGCAGCCCGGGACAGGGGACGGTCTCTGGGGCCAACGTCCTGACTTTC,TRBV3-1/TRBV3-2,TRBJ2-6,NA,TRBD1
CASSAQSTGSWLFF,TGTGCCAGCAGCGCCCAGTCAACAGGGTCATGGCTGTTTTTT,TRBV9,TRBJ1-4,NA,NA
CASSSGAGGTGELFF,TGTGCCAGCAGTTCGGGGGCCGGGGGGACCGGGGAGCTGTTTTTT,TRBV27,TRBJ2-2,NA,NA
CASNPWTGSGQPQHF,TGTGCCAGCAACCCCTGGACAGGGTCGGGGCAGCCCCAGCATTTT,TRBV6-2/TRBV6-3,TRBJ1-5,NA,TRBD1
CASSIGTDNSPLHF,TGTGCCAGTAGTATCGGGACAGATAATTCACCCCTCCACTTT,TRBV19,TRBJ1-6,once,TRBD1
CSASKGRGTQYF,TGCAGTGCTAGTAAAGGGAGGGGTACGCAGTATTTT,TRBV20-1,TRBJ2-3,once,TRBD2
CASSNADRSYNSPLHF,TGTGCCAGCTCAAATGCCGACAGATCATATAATTCACCCCTCCACTTT,TRBV18,TRBJ1-6,NA,NA
CASSLAFRGEGRKTQYF,TGTGCCAGCAGCTTAGCTTTTCGGGGGGAGGGCCGAAAGACCCAGTACTTC,TRBV7-2,TRBJ2-5,once,TRBD2
CASSLGLTGLNTEAFF,TGCGCCAGCAGCTTGGGACTAACAGGGTTGAACACTGAAGCTTTCTTT,TRBV5-1,TRBJ1-1,NA,NA
CASSQGTSGRFYEQYF,TGCGCCAGCAGCCAAGGGACTAGCGGGAGGTTTTACGAGCAGTACTTC,TRBV4-1,TRBJ2-7,NA,TRBD2
CATSGGLYSYEQYF,TGTGCCACCAGCGGGGGACTTTACTCCTACGAGCAGTACTTC,TRBV15,TRBJ2-7,NA,NA
CSVEGGLASGELFF,TGCAGCGTTGAAGGCGGCCTAGCGTCCGGGGAGCTGTTTTTT,TRBV29-1,TRBJ2-2,NA,NA
CASSESSLGGGYTF,TGTGCCAGCAGTGAATCATCACTAGGGGGTGGCTACACCTTC,TRBV6-1,TRBJ1-2,few,NA
CASSLERSNEQFF,TGTGCCAGCAGCTTAGAGCGGAGCAATGAGCAGTTCTTC,TRBV7-2,TRBJ2-1,NA,NA
CASSRLGVPEAFF,TGTGCCAGCAGTCGGTTAGGAGTCCCCGAAGCTTTCTTT,TRBV12-3/TRBV12-4,TRBJ1-1,NA,NA
CASSPGPSGRDEGRDTQYF,TGTGCCAGCAGCCCGGGGCCTAGCGGGAGGGACGAGGGACGAGATACGCAGTATTTT,TRBV7-8,TRBJ2-3,NA,TRBD2
CASSAGTSGSSGELFF,TGTGCCAGCAGCGCAGGGACTAGCGGGAGTAGCGGGGAGCTGTTTTTT,TRBV7-8,TRBJ2-2,once,TRBD2
CASQAERTGHEAFF,TGTGCCAGCCAGGCAGAGAGGACAGGGCATGAAGCTTTCTTT,TRBV2,TRBJ1-1,NA,TRBD1
CASSIRRLAGVNEQFF,TGTGCCAGTAGTATTCGGCGTCTAGCGGGAGTCAATGAGCAGTTCTTC,TRBV19,TRBJ2-1,once,TRBD2
CATSREGLRYNEQFF,TGTGCCACCAGCAGAGAGGGACTACGCTACAATGAGCAGTTCTTC,TRBV15,TRBJ2-1,few,TRBD2
CASSLGTEYEQYF,TGTGCCAGCAGTTTGGGGACTGAGTACGAGCAGTACTTC,TRBV12-3/TRBV12-4,TRBJ2-7,NA,NA
CASSFGGLDTGELFF,TGTGCCAGCAGCTTCGGGGGTCTGGACACCGGGGAGCTGTTTTTT,TRBV5-4,TRBJ2-2,NA,NA
CASPIGNTIYF,TGTGCCAGCCCTATCGGAAACACCATATATTTT,TRBV6-5,TRBJ1-3,NA,NA
CASSQELGQGANGANVLTF,TGTGCCAGCAGCCAAGAACTAGGACAGGGGGCGAATGGGGCCAACGTCCTGACTTTC,TRBV3-1/TRBV3-2,TRBJ2-6,NA,TRBD1
CASSARRVSGYSTEAFF,TGTGCCAGCAGTGCTCGTAGGGTTTCAGGGTATAGCACTGAAGCTTTCTTT,TRBV25-1,TRBJ1-1,many,NA
CASSARQGSGNEQFF,TGTGCCAGCAGCGCCCGACAGGGTTCGGGCAATGAGCAGTTCTTC,TRBV9,TRBJ2-1,NA,TRBD1
CASSSRTGGAKNIQYF,TGTGCCAGCAGCTCCCGGACAGGGGGAGCCAAAAACATTCAGTACTTC,TRBV7-9,TRBJ2-4,few,TRBD1
CASSLPQGDEQFF,TGTGCCAGCAGTTTACCGCAGGGGGATGAGCAGTTCTTC,TRBV28,TRBJ2-1,few,TRBD1
CASSPQAGANEQYF,TGTGCCAGCAGCCCACAGGCGGGGGCCAACGAGCAGTACTTC,TRBV5-4,TRBJ2-7,NA,NA
CASSLGGGGTDTQYF,TGTGCCAGCAGCTTAGGAGGGGGGGGCACAGATACGCAGTATTTT,TRBV7-9,TRBJ2-3,NA,NA
CSASYRGEKLFF,TGCAGTGCTAGTTACAGGGGGGAAAAACTGTTTTTT,TRBV20-1,TRBJ1-4,NA,TRBD1
CASSHSNRGMDEKLFF,TGTGCCAGCAGCCATTCCAACAGGGGGATGGATGAAAAACTGTTTTTT,TRBV14,TRBJ1-4,NA,TRBD1
CASSQAIYGYTF,TGTGCCAGCAGTCAGGCAATCTATGGCTACACCTTC,TRBV11-2,TRBJ1-2,NA,NA
CASSPRDRLNTEAFF,TGTGCCAGCTCACCACGGGACAGGCTGAACACTGAAGCTTTCTTT,TRBV18,TRBJ1-1,NA,TRBD1
CASSHGLAGVVGELFF,TGTGCCAGCAGCCACGGACTAGCGGGAGTGGTCGGGGAGCTGTTTTTT,TRBV14,TRBJ2-2,NA,TRBD2
CASRAIQGTGRETQYF,TGTGCCAGCAGAGCTATACAGGGAACGGGGCGAGAGACCCAGTACTTC,TRBV5-4,TRBJ2-5,once,NA
CASSLHRGEFTEAFF,TGCGCCAGCAGCTTACACAGGGGCGAATTCACTGAAGCTTTCTTT,TRBV5-1,TRBJ1-1,NA,TRBD1
CASSPPGQVYEQYF,TGTGCCAGTTCTCCGCCCGGACAGGTCTACGAGCAGTACTTC,TRBV19,TRBJ2-7,NA,TRBD1
CASRYRQGRNNEQFF,TGTGCCAGCAGATACCGACAGGGCCGAAACAATGAGCAGTTCTTC,TRBV7-8,TRBJ2-1,NA,TRBD1
CASSIVLGSSGANVLTF,TGTGCCAGTAGTATCGTTTTAGGGAGCTCTGGGGCCAACGTCCTGACTTTC,TRBV19,TRBJ2-6,NA,NA
CASRPRLSLAGGVEQFF,TGTGCCAGCAGGCCCCGTTTGTCTCTAGCGGGAGGGGTTGAGCAGTTCTTC,TRBV28,TRBJ2-1,NA,TRBD2